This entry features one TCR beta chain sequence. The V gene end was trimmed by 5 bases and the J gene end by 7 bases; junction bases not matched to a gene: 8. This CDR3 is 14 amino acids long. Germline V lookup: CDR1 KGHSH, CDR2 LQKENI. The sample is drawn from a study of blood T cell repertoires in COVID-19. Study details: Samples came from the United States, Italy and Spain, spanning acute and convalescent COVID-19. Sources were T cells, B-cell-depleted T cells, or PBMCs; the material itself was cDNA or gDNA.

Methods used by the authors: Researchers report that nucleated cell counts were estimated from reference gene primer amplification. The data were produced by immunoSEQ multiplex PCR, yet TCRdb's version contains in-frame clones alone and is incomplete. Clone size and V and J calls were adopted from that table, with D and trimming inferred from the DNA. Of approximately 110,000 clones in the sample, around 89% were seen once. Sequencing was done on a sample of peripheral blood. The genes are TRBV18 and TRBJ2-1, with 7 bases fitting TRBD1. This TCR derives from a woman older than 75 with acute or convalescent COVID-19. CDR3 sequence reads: CASSSQTGSNEQFF. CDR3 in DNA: TGTGCCAGCTCAAGCCAGACAGGGAGTAATGAGCAGTTCTTC.